The 2 T cell receptor beta chains in this list originate from one sample, sequenced in a study of T cells in localized non-small cell lung cancer. Profiling relied on immunoSEQ multiplex PCR, and the TCRdb table lists in-frame clones only, not all of them. The repertoire holds 35,000 to 45,000 clones, with roughly 90% as singletons. The input for sequencing was peripheral blood, taken before any cancer treatment. These receptors all stem from a female donor over 55 with stage I squamous cell lung carcinoma.

This sequence joins TRBV27 and TRBJ1-2; a weak D match, TRBD1 (6 bases). Germline loops: CDR1 MNHEY, CDR2 SMNVEV (reference sequence). This CDR3 region has 15 residues. Trimming pared 6 bases from V and 3 bases from J, leaving 17 bases between. CDR3 nucleotide sequence: TGTGCCAGCAGATCCCGACAGGCGGGGGACTATGGCTACACCTTC. Protein sequence: CASRSRQAGDYGYTF.

The chain has TRBV7-6 and TRBJ2-7, with 9 positions matching TRBD1. The CDR3 is 14 amino acids. Per germline, CDR1 SGHVS and CDR2 FNYEAQ. The J segment lost 6 bases and the V segment lost 6 bases, leaving 9 bases of the junction unmatched. This chain's CDR3 is CASSSQGAMGEQYF. In DNA form, the CDR3 reads TGTGCCAGCAGTTCACAGGGGGCGATGGGCGAGCAGTACTTC.